This TCR beta chain derives from a study of preoperative IRX-2 immunotherapy in early breast cancer (dated by TCRdb to between 2018 and 2020). To prepare the library, the immunoSEQ multiplex PCR assay was applied. TCRdb limited this immuneACCESS table to in-frame rearrangements with V and J called. A share of clones is missing; checked studies link under half to unresolved V genes, and the rest is unexplained. The table for this sample lists 25,000 to 30,000 clones; roughly 90% of them were counted only once. Of the sample, 9.5% to 10% falls within the top ten clones. At the junction V is shortened by 0 bases and J by 5 bases, with 12 bases in between. CDR1 and CDR2 (SGHRS, YFSETQ) derive from the germline V gene. There are 14 amino acids in the CDR3, from cysteine to phenylalanine inclusive. Left in the record is the CDR3 DNA by itself, 42 bases read in frame from the first base. About this clone itself: Its recognized antigen is unknown. No base quality values were provided; no much bigger clone lies one nucleotide off.

According to the study, the label for this sample's treatment or condition signals: preoperative locoregional IRX-2 cytokine immunotherapy. The samples were obtained from a phase Ib study that tested preoperative, locoregional IRX-2 cytokine immunotherapy designed to prime immune responses. Patients with early-stage breast cancer who were given IRX-2 before surgery served as donors. This sample was obtained from a patient treated with IRX-2 immunotherapy. This TCR came from a human donor with breast cancer. Recombination joined TRBV5-1 with TRBJ2-7, with the D gene too uncertain to name. The DNA sequence is given as TGCGCCAGCAGCTTGGATCCGGGTAGCAACGAGCAGTACTTC. This codes for CASSLDPGSNEQYF.